This T cell receptor beta chain is drawn from a study of T cells in localized non-small cell lung cancer. Germline assignment: CDR1 SGDLS and CDR2 YYNGEE. The CDR3 is made up of 11 amino acids. Trimming left V 5 bases short and J 9 bases short, with 9 bases between. Generated by immunoSEQ multiplex PCR, the TCRdb table keeps only in-frame clones and is missing some. In the table there are about 53,000 clones, approximately 80% of which are singletons. The sequence derives from a man between 40 and 69 years old with stage III lung adenocarcinoma. Sequenced here: peripheral blood mononuclear cells, sampled before any cancer treatment. The chain joins TRBV9 to TRBJ2-1; either TRBD1 or TRBD2 may supply D (5 bases each). The CDR3 DNA follows: TGTGCCAGCAGGGTCGGGACTGAGCAGTTCTTC. Translation: CASRVGTEQFF.